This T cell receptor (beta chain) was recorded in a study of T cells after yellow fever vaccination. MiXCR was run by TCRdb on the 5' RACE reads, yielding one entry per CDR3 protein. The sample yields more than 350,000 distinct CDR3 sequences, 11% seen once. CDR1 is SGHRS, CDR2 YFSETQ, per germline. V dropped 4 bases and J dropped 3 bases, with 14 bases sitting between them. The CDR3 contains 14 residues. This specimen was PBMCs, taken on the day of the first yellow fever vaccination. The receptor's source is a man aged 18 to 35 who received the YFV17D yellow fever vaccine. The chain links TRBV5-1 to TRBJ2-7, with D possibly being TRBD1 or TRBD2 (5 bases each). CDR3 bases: TGCGCCAGCAGCACCGCCGTTGGGGGCTACGAGCAGTACTTC. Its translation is CASSTAVGGYEQYF.